The TCR beta chain under discussion was sequenced for a study of neoadjuvant anti-PD-1 for oral cavity cancer. Study-wide background: Around day 43, patients without progression received a fourth nivolumab dose before surgery. The study, taken as a whole, reports: Post-treatment tumors with larger preexisting clones showed more shrinkage. With three patients per group, TCR findings need larger cohorts.

Two replicates per tumor sample, mostly from 4.8 ug of genomic DNA. Sequenced by immunoSEQ multiplex PCR; TCRdb stores in-frame clones only, minus some. The data show tens of thousands of clones, with about 36% seen just once and 16% held by the top ten. Time point denoted: after neoadjuvant nivolumab, at surgical resection. About this clone itself: Antigen unknown.

There are 12 residues in the CDR3. CDR1 and CDR2 from the germline V gene are SGHTS and YDEGEE. The V and J ends lost 4 bases and 6 bases respectively, with 11 bases between them. This clonotype was obtained from a person aged 35 to 85 with oral cavity squamous cell carcinoma. The specimen comprised tumor tissue, sampled after nivolumab (anti-PD-1) treatment. This chain joins TRBV5-8 and TRBJ2-7; D perhaps matches TRBD1 (6 bases). The CDR3 spells CASSRTGLEQYF. The CDR3 DNA reads as TGTGCCAGCAGCAGAACAGGGCTCGAGCAGTACTTC. The full variable domain, rest sourced from reference TRBV5-8 and TRBJ2-7, is EAGVTQSPTHLIKTRGQQATLRCSPISGHTSVYWYQQALGLGLQFLLWYDEGEERNRGNFPPRFSGRQFPNYSSELNVNALELEDSALYLCASSRTGLEQYFGPGTRLTVT.